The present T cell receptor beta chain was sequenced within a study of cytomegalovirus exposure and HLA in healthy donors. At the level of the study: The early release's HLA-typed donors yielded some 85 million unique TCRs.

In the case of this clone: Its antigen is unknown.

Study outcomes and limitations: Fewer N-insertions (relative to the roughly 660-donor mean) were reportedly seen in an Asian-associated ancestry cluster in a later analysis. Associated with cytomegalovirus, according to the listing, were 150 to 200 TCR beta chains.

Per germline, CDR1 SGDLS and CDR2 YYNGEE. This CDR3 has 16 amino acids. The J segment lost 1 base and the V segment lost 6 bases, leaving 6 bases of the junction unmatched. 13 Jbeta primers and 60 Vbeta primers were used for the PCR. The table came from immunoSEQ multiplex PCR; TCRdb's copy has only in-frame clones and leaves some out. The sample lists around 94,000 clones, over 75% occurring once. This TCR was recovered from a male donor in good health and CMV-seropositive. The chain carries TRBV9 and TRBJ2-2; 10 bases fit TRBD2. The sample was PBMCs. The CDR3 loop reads CASTSRTSGNTGELFF. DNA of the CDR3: TGTGCCAGCACCTCCAGGACTAGCGGGAACACCGGGGAGCTGTTTTTT.